The rows below give T cell receptor beta chains drawn from one sample of a study of blood T cell repertoires in COVID-19. Produced via immunoSEQ multiplex PCR; TCRdb's table is partial and in-frame only. The table has about 380,000 clones, about 88% seen once; the top ten hold roughly 1.2%. Sample: PBMCs or T cells enriched from blood (not recorded which). These receptors all stem from a woman younger than 30 who had recovered from COVID-19. The CDR3 runs from the conserved cysteine through the conserved F or W. The order of the fields is D gene, V gene, clone size, CDR3 length, J gene, CDR3 protein, CDR3 DNA. D genes are given only for firm matches. Part of the rows lack a size; the others show once, few, many or a class for expanded clones.

D: -
V: TRBV20-1
size: -
length: 11
J: TRBJ1-2
CDR3: CSARGDYGYTF
DNA: TGCAGTGCTAGGGGAGACTATGGCTACACCTTC

D: -
V: TRBV24-1
size: -
length: 15
J: TRBJ1-2
CDR3: CATSDDRTTRRGYTF
DNA: TGTGCCACCAGTGATGATCGGACTACCCGGCGGGGCTACACCTTC

D: TRBD1
V: TRBV18
size: -
length: 15
J: TRBJ1-3
CDR3: CASSPSWDRGNTIYF
DNA: TGTGCCAGCTCACCCTCCTGGGACAGGGGGAACACCATATATTTT

D: -
V: TRBV9
size: -
length: 13
J: TRBJ2-1
CDR3: CASSDRFSNEQFF
DNA: TGTGCCAGCAGCGATCGCTTTAGCAATGAGCAGTTCTTC

D: TRBD1
V: TRBV5-1
size: -
length: 17
J: TRBJ1-4
CDR3: CASSLAGQDRGYEKLFF
DNA: TGCGCCAGCAGCTTGGCCGGGCAGGACAGGGGATATGAAAAACTGTTTTTT

D: -
V: TRBV6-1
size: -
length: 13
J: TRBJ2-7
CDR3: CASSEVGVDEQYF
DNA: TGTGCCAGCAGTGAAGTCGGAGTTGACGAGCAGTACTTC

D: -
V: TRBV6-6
size: -
length: 14
J: TRBJ2-7
CDR3: CASTGAPPPYEQYF
DNA: TGTGCCAGCACAGGGGCTCCCCCCCCCTACGAGCAGTACTTC

D: -
V: TRBV9
size: -
length: 14
J: TRBJ1-5
CDR3: CASGGGKGNQPQHF
DNA: TGTGCCAGCGGCGGAGGGAAAGGCAATCAGCCCCAGCATTTT

D: TRBD1
V: TRBV10-2
size: -
length: 15
J: TRBJ2-7
CDR3: CASRNTGGLLYEQYF
DNA: TGCGCCAGCAGAAATACAGGGGGACTCCTCTACGAGCAGTACTTC

D: TRBD2
V: TRBV7-3
size: -
length: 15
J: TRBJ2-1
CDR3: CASSRMPSGADEQFF
DNA: TGTGCCAGCAGCCGCATGCCTAGCGGGGCCGATGAGCAGTTCTTC

D: TRBD2
V: TRBV5-1
size: -
length: 21
J: TRBJ2-1
CDR3: CASNLGLRGEKRGISYNEQFF
DNA: TGCGCCAGCAACTTAGGGCTGCGAGGAGAGAAGCGGGGGATATCCTACAATGAGCAGTTCTTC

D: -
V: TRBV3-1/TRBV3-2
size: -
length: 14
J: TRBJ1-2
CDR3: CASSQVGQTDGYTF
DNA: TGTGCCAGCAGCCAAGTAGGACAGACGGATGGCTACACCTTC

D: TRBD1
V: TRBV6-2/TRBV6-3
size: -
length: 11
J: TRBJ1-2
CDR3: CASSRDRDHTF
DNA: TGTGCCAGCAGCCGGGACAGGGACCACACCTTC

D: TRBD2
V: TRBV7-3
size: -
length: 15
J: TRBJ2-1
CDR3: CASSSAGDVYNEQFF
DNA: TGTGCCAGCAGCTCCGCGGGAGACGTCTACAATGAGCAGTTCTTC

D: -
V: TRBV21-1
size: -
length: 14
J: TRBJ1-5
CDR3: CASSKVGSNQPQHF
DNA: TGTGCCAGCAGCAAAGTCGGTTCAAATCAGCCCCAGCATTTT

D: TRBD2
V: TRBV6-6
size: -
length: 14
J: TRBJ2-3
CDR3: CASALAGDTDTQYF
DNA: TGTGCCAGCGCTCTAGCGGGGGACACAGATACGCAGTATTTT

D: -
V: TRBV19
size: few
length: 12
J: TRBJ1-4
CDR3: CASTLRGEKLFF
DNA: TGTGCCAGTACCCTCCGGGGGGAAAAACTGTTTTTT

D: -
V: TRBV10-3
size: -
length: 13
J: TRBJ1-1
CDR3: CAISDQGATEAFF
DNA: TGTGCCATCAGTGATCAGGGTGCCACTGAAGCTTTCTTT

D: -
V: TRBV7-3
size: -
length: 16
J: TRBJ1-6
CDR3: CASSLSGGLGNSPLHF
DNA: TGTGCCAGCAGCTTGTCCGGGGGGCTTGGGAATTCACCCCTCCACTTT

D: -
V: TRBV5-1
size: -
length: 15
J: TRBJ2-1
CDR3: CASSLVVTPGNEQFF
DNA: TGCGCCAGCAGCTTGGTGGTAACACCGGGAAATGAGCAGTTCTTC

D: -
V: TRBV4-1
size: -
length: 14
J: TRBJ1-6
CDR3: CASSQEDSNSPLHF
DNA: TGCGCCAGCAGCCAAGAGGACAGTAATTCACCCCTCCACTTT

D: TRBD1
V: TRBV18
size: -
length: 14
J: TRBJ2-7
CDR3: CASSPGDRAGEQYF
DNA: TGTGCCAGCTCACCAGGAGACAGGGCCGGAGAGCAGTACTTC

D: TRBD1
V: TRBV12-3/TRBV12-4
size: once
length: 13
J: TRBJ1-2
CDR3: CASSIGTDHGYTF
DNA: TGTGCCAGCAGTATCGGGACAGACCATGGCTACACCTTC

D: -
V: TRBV7-9
size: -
length: 13
J: TRBJ2-7
CDR3: CASSLGNIYEQYF
DNA: TGTGCCAGCAGCTTAGGTAACATCTACGAGCAGTACTTC

D: -
V: TRBV7-9
size: -
length: 13
J: TRBJ1-1
CDR3: CASSLVGVTEAFF
DNA: TGTGCCAGCAGCTTAGTCGGTGTCACTGAAGCTTTCTTT

D: TRBD1
V: TRBV25-1
size: -
length: 16
J: TRBJ1-2
CDR3: CASSATPGQGLNGYTF
DNA: TGTGCCAGCAGTGCGACCCCGGGACAGGGTTTGAATGGCTACACCTTC

D: -
V: TRBV7-9
size: -
length: 17
J: TRBJ2-6
CDR3: CASSFRRGFSGANVLTF
DNA: TGTGCCAGCAGCTTTCGCAGGGGATTCTCTGGGGCCAACGTCCTGACTTTC

D: -
V: TRBV5-8
size: once
length: 15
J: TRBJ1-5
CDR3: CASSLAGGGNQPQHF
DNA: TGTGCCAGCAGCTTGGCCGGGGGAGGCAATCAGCCCCAGCATTTT

D: TRBD1
V: TRBV6-1
size: -
length: 14
J: TRBJ1-5
CDR3: CASSEGTGFRPQHF
DNA: TGTGCCAGCAGTGAAGGGACAGGGTTCCGGCCCCAGCATTTT

D: TRBD1
V: TRBV9
size: -
length: 14
J: TRBJ1-4
CDR3: CASSPGGVGEKLFF
DNA: TGTGCCAGCAGCCCAGGGGGCGTGGGGGAAAAACTGTTTTTT

D: TRBD1
V: TRBV7-9
size: -
length: 16
J: TRBJ1-6
CDR3: CASSLTPTGGNSPLHF
DNA: TGTGCCAGCAGCTTGACGCCGACAGGGGGGAATTCACCCCTCCACTTT

D: TRBD1
V: TRBV7-2
size: -
length: 13
J: TRBJ1-2
CDR3: CASSADRGLGYTF
DNA: TGTGCCAGCAGCGCCGACAGGGGGCTAGGCTACACCTTC

D: TRBD1
V: TRBV25-1
size: -
length: 17
J: TRBJ1-2
CDR3: CASSVLLTGTGSLGYTF
DNA: TGTGCCAGCAGTGTACTTTTGACCGGGACAGGGTCCCTTGGCTACACCTTC

D: -
V: TRBV28
size: -
length: 15
J: TRBJ1-5
CDR3: CASIGGAGSNQPQHF
DNA: TGTGCCAGCATTGGGGGCGCCGGTAGCAATCAGCCCCAGCATTTT

D: -
V: TRBV5-6
size: -
length: 14
J: TRBJ1-2
CDR3: CASSLAVSNYGYTF
DNA: TGTGCCAGCAGCTTGGCGGTCTCTAACTATGGCTACACCTTC

D: -
V: TRBV7-2
size: -
length: 16
J: TRBJ1-3
CDR3: CASSPHGGLHGNTIYF
DNA: TGTGCCAGCAGCCCCCACGGGGGGCTGCATGGAAACACCATATATTTT

D: TRBD2
V: TRBV19
size: -
length: 17
J: TRBJ2-2
CDR3: CASSPGAGTRDTGELFF
DNA: TGTGCCAGTAGTCCCGGGGCAGGGACTAGAGACACCGGGGAGCTGTTTTTT

D: -
V: TRBV27
size: -
length: 15
J: TRBJ1-5
CDR3: CASRHSAASNQPQHF
DNA: TGTGCCAGCAGACACTCCGCAGCGAGCAATCAGCCCCAGCATTTT

D: TRBD1
V: TRBV4-2
size: -
length: 15
J: TRBJ1-3
CDR3: CASVRDRGNGNTIYF
DNA: TGTGCCAGCGTCCGGGACAGGGGTAATGGAAACACCATATATTTT

D: -
V: TRBV7-9
size: -
length: 15
J: TRBJ1-5
CDR3: CASTDGVIGNQPQHF
DNA: TGTGCCAGCACCGACGGGGTGATAGGCAATCAGCCCCAGCATTTT

D: -
V: TRBV19
size: -
length: 16
J: TRBJ1-3
CDR3: CASIGRAGRSGNTIYF
DNA: TGTGCCAGTATCGGCAGGGCAGGGCGTTCTGGAAACACCATATATTTT

D: -
V: TRBV6-1
size: -
length: 13
J: TRBJ1-6
CDR3: CASSELRNSPLHF
DNA: TGTGCCAGCAGTGAACTCCGGAATTCACCCCTCCACTTT

D: -
V: TRBV28
size: -
length: 12
J: TRBJ1-4
CDR3: CASRQSGEKLFF
DNA: TGTGCCAGCAGACAGAGTGGGGAAAAACTGTTTTTT

D: -
V: TRBV9
size: -
length: 16
J: TRBJ1-6
CDR3: CASSRGGHSYNSPLHF
DNA: TGTGCCAGCAGCCGGGGGGGCCACTCCTATAATTCACCCCTCCACTTT

D: -
V: TRBV6-2/TRBV6-3
size: few
length: 14
J: TRBJ2-7
CDR3: CASSPWGTHYEQYF
DNA: TGTGCCAGCAGTCCCTGGGGCACCCACTACGAGCAGTACTTC